This TCR beta chain appears in the sequencing data of a study of blood T cell repertoires in COVID-19. With regard to this clone: One end of the junction does not line up with germline, which may come from a read error.

The CDR3 consists of 12 residues. The repertoire was sequenced with immunoSEQ multiplex PCR; TCRdb's copy has only in-frame clones and lacks some. The sample lists some 160,000 clones, 78% occurring once. The sequenced material came from peripheral blood. The TCR was taken from a woman older than 75 with acute or convalescent COVID-19. The chain employs TRBV12-3 or TRBV12-4 and TRBJ2-1; the match to TRBD2 covers 8 bases. The CDR3 DNA reads TGTGCCAGCCGGGGGGGCACAGCTGAGCGGTTCTTC. Amino acid sequence: CASRGGTAERFF.